This passage covers 32 T cell receptor beta chains from one sample sequenced in a study of T-cell reconstitution after alpha-beta-depleted transplantation in children. The TCRbeta library incorporated unique molecular identifiers. MiXCR, run by TCRdb on the PCR reads, gives a single entry per CDR3 protein. Here the sample spans approximately 980,000 distinct CDR3 sequences, around 30% being singletons. This specimen was PBMCs, mostly from graft donor cells, taken 360 days after TCRalphabeta/CD19-depleted stem cell transplant. The receptors derive from a boy in the first two years of life who had a stem cell transplant for SCID, so the T cells may come from the graft donor.

The genes are TRBV14 and TRBJ2-3; 7 bases map to TRBD1. J gave up 2 bases and V 4 bases, and 12 bases lay outside the gene matches. CDR3 length equals 17 residues. Looked up from germline, CDR1 is SGHDN and CDR2 is FVKESK. The CDR3 DNA reads TGTGCCAGCAGCCCCCTATGGATAGGGGGCTACACAGATACGCAGTATTTT. Protein product: CASSPLWIGGYTDTQYF.

This clonotype was observed a few times. The chain is built from TRBV24-1 and TRBJ1-5; unclear D gene. The CDR3 consists of 12 residues. V was cut by 3 bases and J by 5 bases, with 4 bases left in between. CDR1 and CDR2 (germline): KGHDR, SFDVKD. The CDR3: CATSDVDQPQHF. In DNA, the CDR3 is TGTGCCACCAGTGATGTTGATCAGCCCCAGCATTTT.

A few counts support this clonotype. The rearrangement joins TRBV24-1 to TRBJ1-1, with D maybe TRBD1 (5 bases). Germline CDR1 is KGHDR and CDR2 is SFDVKD. Trimming pared 7 bases from V and 2 bases from J, leaving 16 bases between. The CDR3 covers 15 residues. CDR3 DNA sequence: TGTGCCACCAGGGAAACCGACGGGGCCAACACTGAAGCTTTCTTT. This translates into CATRETDGANTEAFF.

The chain has TRBV13 and TRBJ2-3; 10 bases align to TRBD2. CDR1 PRHDT and CDR2 FYEKMQ come from the germline V gene (reference sequence). This CDR3 spans 18 amino acids. V gave up 0 bases and J gave up 5 bases; unmatched junction bases: 11. CDR3 loop: CASSLGRASGGSQDTQYF. The CDR3 bases are TGTGCCAGCAGCTTAGGCCGGGCTAGCGGGGGATCACAAGATACGCAGTATTTT.

As DNA, the CDR3 is TGCAGCGTTGACAACAGCCCGCGCGCGGAGACCCAGTACTTC. Amino acids: CSVDNSPRAETQYF. This chain uses TRBV29-1 with TRBJ2-5; D is unclear. CDR1 and CDR2 (germline): SQVTM, ANQGSEA. With 3 bases removed from V and 5 bases from J, the gap between germline ends came to 16 bases. CDR3 length equals 14 residues.

The chain is built from TRBV7-9 and TRBJ1-3; D unclear. The CDR3 length is 15 residues. V lost 6 bases to trimming and J lost 0 bases, with 12 bases between them. Germline V gene lookup returns CDR1 SEHNR and CDR2 FQNEAQ (reference sequence). The CDR3 bases are TGTGCCAGCAGTTTGGACCAAATCTCTGGAAACACCATATATTTT. Residues: CASSLDQISGNTIYF.

The rearrangement links TRBV6-5 to TRBJ2-4; 9 nucleotides match TRBD1. From germline, CDR1 is MNHEY and CDR2 SVGAGI. This CDR3 spans 14 amino acids. J lost 6 bases, V lost 4 bases, and 4 bases had no gene match. In DNA form, the CDR3 reads TGTGCCAGCAGTTCCGGGACAGGGTTAAACATTCAGTACTTC. Protein: CASSSGTGLNIQYF.

V usage is TRBV29-1 and J usage is TRBJ1-1, with 7 bases fitting TRBD1. This CDR3 has 14 amino acids. Germline loops: CDR1 SQVTM, CDR2 ANQGSEA. V shed 6 bases and J 3 bases; nucleotides not matched to a gene: 10. CDR3 protein: CSVTGLRLDTEAFF. CDR3 nucleotide sequence: TGCAGCGTGACAGGGCTACGGTTGGACACTGAAGCTTTCTTT.

The table lists this clonotype with a few counts. The chain uses TRBV29-1 and TRBJ2-1, with a weak D call TRBD2 (5 bases). The CDR3 has 14 residues. The germline gives CDR1 SQVTM, CDR2 ANQGSEA. V was cut by 6 bases and J by 4 bases, with 16 bases left in between. The CDR3 loop reads CSVGLLKGYNEQFF. DNA for the CDR3: TGCAGCGTAGGACTCCTGAAGGGATACAATGAGCAGTTCTTC.

This clonotype was seen a few times. The chain uses TRBV7-2 and TRBJ2-3; tentatively, D is TRBD1 or TRBD2 (6 bases each). The CDR3 totals 16 residues. CDR1 and CDR2 from the germline V gene are SGHTA and FQGNSA. V lost 5 bases to trimming and J lost 2 bases, with 17 bases between them. As DNA, the CDR3 is TGTGCCAGCAGCCCTGGGGTGGGGGGCGACACAGATACGCAGTATTTT. Translation gives CASSPGVGGDTDTQYF. Full variable domain (outside the CDR3, taken from reference TRBV7-2 and TRBJ2-3): GAGVSQSPSNKVTEKGKDVELRCDPISGHTALYWYRQSLGQGLEFLIYFQGNSAPDKSGLPSDRFSAERTGGSVSTLTIQRTQQEDSAVYLCASSPGVGGDTDTQYFGPGTRLTVL.

This chain links TRBV18 with TRBJ1-2; TRBD1 might be the D (5 bases). CDR1 KGHSH and CDR2 LQKENI come from the germline V gene. The V end lost 6 bases, the J end lost 5 bases, and 13 bases lay between the germline ends. The CDR3 contains 13 residues. The CDR3, as DNA: TGTGCCAGCTCCGGGACGGACCGGTATGGCTACACCTTC. Translation gives CASSGTDRYGYTF.

The chain uses TRBV4-1 and TRBJ2-1; 8 bases fit TRBD2. This CDR3 region has 16 residues. Germline V gene data show CDR1 as MGHRA and CDR2 as YSYEKL. Trimming took 1 base from V and 4 from J; bases not matched to a gene: 6. The DNA of the CDR3 is TGCGCCAGCAGCCAAGCACCAGCGGGGGTGTACAATGAGCAGTTCTTC. Protein sequence: CASSQAPAGVYNEQFF.

V gene TRBV12-3 or TRBV12-4 combines with J gene TRBJ2-6; D possibly corresponds to TRBD2 (5 bases). This CDR3 contains 14 residues. Trimming removed 8 bases at V and 1 base at J, with 9 bases between. CDR3 bases: TGTGCCAGCCGACGGGGTTCTGGGGCCAACGTCCTGACTTTC. It is translated as CASRRGSGANVLTF.

V and J are TRBV5-4 and TRBJ2-1; D is unresolved. V dropped 4 bases and J dropped 0 bases, with 8 bases sitting between them. CDR1 and CDR2 (germline): SGHNT, YYREEE (reference sequence). There are 14 residues in the CDR3. The CDR3 region is CASSKLSSYNEQFF. The CDR3 DNA is TGTGCCAGCAGCAAACTGAGCTCCTACAATGAGCAGTTCTTC.

The rearrangement uses TRBV2 and TRBJ2-5; the D gene is possibly TRBD2 (5 bases). The CDR3 length is 13 residues. The ends were cut back, 6 bases at V and 5 bases at J, with 13 bases in the middle. CDR1 is SNHLY and CDR2 is FYNNEI in the germline V gene. DNA for the CDR3: TGTGCCAGCAGGAGGGCCAAACGGGAGACCCAGTACTTC. Protein: CASRRAKRETQYF. The entire variable domain, with the rest obtained from reference TRBV2 and TRBJ2-5, is as follows: EPEVTQTPSHQVTQMGQEVILRCVPISNHLYFYWYRQILGQKVEFLVSFYNNEISEKSEIFDDQFSVERPDGSNFTLKIRSTKLEDSAMYFCASRRAKRETQYFGPGTRLLVL.

V usage is TRBV25-1 and J usage is TRBJ2-2; TRBD1 agrees at 7 bases. The germline V gene has CDR1 MGHDK and CDR2 SYGVNS. The CDR3 length is 14 residues. V was pared by 4 bases and J by 3 bases, with 2 bases of the junction left unmatched. The CDR3 nucleotides read TGTGCCAGCAGTGCGGGACAGTACACCGGGGAGCTGTTTTTT. This sequence encodes CASSAGQYTGELFF.

The chain combines TRBV4-1 with TRBJ1-1; the match to TRBD1 covers 10 bases. Germline values: CDR1 MGHRA, CDR2 YSYEKL. The CDR3 is 17 amino acids. The V gene end was trimmed by 4 bases and the J gene end by 4 bases; junction bases not matched to a gene: 12. The chain's CDR3 is CASSPGQGPRGGTEAFF. Written as DNA, the CDR3 is TGCGCCAGCAGCCCGGGACAGGGGCCAAGAGGAGGCACTGAAGCTTTCTTT.

This clonotype was seen a handful of times. The chain is built from TRBV27 and TRBJ1-1; possible D gene TRBD1, 6 bases. The CDR3 runs to 14 residues. V was clipped by 5 bases and J by 7 bases, with 17 bases between them. The germline V gene has CDR1 MNHEY and CDR2 SMNVEV (reference sequence). The CDR3 region has the DNA TGTGCCAGCAGTCTAAGTGCAGGGGCCCTTGAAGCTTTCTTT. Translation gives CASSLSAGALEAFF.

This sequence joins TRBV12-3 or TRBV12-4 and TRBJ2-2; 8 bases match TRBD1. The CDR3 loop spans 12 amino acids. The J segment lost 6 bases and the V segment lost 10 bases, leaving 4 bases of the junction unmatched. CDR3 sequence (DNA): TGTGCCACCAACAGGGGGGCCGGGGAGCTGTTTTTT. Protein: CATNRGAGELFF.

The J gene is TRBJ2-5, the V gene TRBV27, with 9 bases identical to TRBD1. Germline CDR1 reads MNHEY; CDR2 reads SMNVEV (reference sequence). The CDR3 has 15 amino acids. The V gene end was trimmed by 5 bases and the J gene end by 5 bases; junction bases not matched to a gene: 9. The chain's CDR3 is CASSPLPGTGETQYF. CDR3 bases: TGTGCCAGCAGTCCTCTTCCCGGGACAGGGGAGACCCAGTACTTC.

This clonotype has more than one count but fewer than ten. This may be a read error, as it is one base from a much larger clone. The chain uses TRBV28 and TRBJ2-7; 10 positions match TRBD1. CDR1 and CDR2 (germline): MDHEN, SYDVKM. CDR3 length equals 14 residues. CDR3 loop: CASGFDRGPYEQYF. The CDR3 DNA is TGTGCCAGCGGTTTCGACAGGGGGCCCTACGAGCAGTACTTC.

The genes are TRBV2 and TRBJ2-7; TRBD1 might be the D (5 bases). The V gene lost 1 base and the J gene lost 5 bases, with 9 bases spanning the gap. CDR1 SNHLY and CDR2 FYNNEI come from the germline V gene. The CDR3 is made up of 13 amino acids. CDR3 sequence (DNA): TGTGCCAGCAGTGAAGTAGGGGTTAACGAGCAGTACTTC. Residues: CASSEVGVNEQYF.

V usage is TRBV20-1 and J usage is TRBJ2-1, with D perhaps TRBD2 (5 bases). The CDR3 totals 15 residues. CDR1 and CDR2 (germline): DFQATT, SNEGSKA (reference sequence). Between the trimmed V and J ends, which lost 1 base and 5 bases, there was a span of 15 bases. CDR3 sequence: CSARAKTTRDNEQFF. The CDR3 DNA reads TGCAGTGCTAGAGCGAAGACTACTAGGGACAATGAGCAGTTCTTC.

The chain employs TRBV28 and TRBJ1-2; D might be TRBD1 (6 bases). There are 16 residues in the CDR3. Germline-derived CDR1 and CDR2 are MDHEN and SYDVKM. V lost 4 bases and J 2 bases, leaving 17 bases between the germline ends. In DNA form, the CDR3 reads TGTGCCAGCAGTTCGTTGACAGGCCCAGGGAACTATGGCTACACCTTC. Encoded protein: CASSSLTGPGNYGYTF.

There are a few counts of this clonotype. J is TRBJ2-7 and V is TRBV21-1; TRBD2 was called by the table and not checked on the DNA. TRBV21-1 is termed a pseudogene. The CDR3 length is 16 residues. The CDR3 protein is CASSNPSGGTSYEQYF. The DNA of the CDR3 is TGTGCCAGCAGCAACCCTAGCGGGGGGACCTCCTACGAGCAGTACTTC.

This clonotype was observed a handful of times. The chain carries TRBV20-1 and TRBJ2-3; tentatively, D is TRBD1 (6 bases). V was pared by 6 bases and J by 0 bases, with 13 bases between. This CDR3 spans 14 amino acids. In germline, CDR1 is DFQATT, CDR2 SNEGSKA (reference sequence). The CDR3 nucleotides are TGCAGTGCAACCAAGGGGGACAGCACAGATACGCAGTATTTT. Amino acid sequence: CSATKGDSTDTQYF.

This clonotype was counted at least ten times. The chain uses TRBV5-6 and TRBJ2-1; D call uncertain. Per the germline V gene, CDR1 is SGHDT and CDR2 is YYEEEE. The CDR3 totals 12 residues. Trimming left V 6 bases short and J 10 bases short, with 14 bases between. The CDR3 DNA is TGTGCCAGCACCCTAAAGTGGGGAGAGCAGTTCTTC. Amino acid sequence: CASTLKWGEQFF.

This chain uses TRBV30 with TRBJ2-3, with D possibly TRBD1 on 6 matching bases. The length of the CDR3 is 13 residues. Germline V gene lookup returns CDR1 GTSNPN and CDR2 SVGIG (reference sequence). Trimming left V 3 bases short and J 4 bases short, with 11 bases between. The CDR3 spells CAWSGTSADTQYF. The CDR3, as DNA: TGTGCCTGGAGCGGGACATCGGCAGATACGCAGTATTTT.

This clonotype appeared a few times. The chain couples TRBV14 to TRBJ2-1; D perhaps matches TRBD2 (5 bases). This CDR3 has 15 amino acids. The V and J ends lost 1 base and 4 bases respectively, with 11 bases between them. CDR1 and CDR2 from the germline V gene are SGHDN and FVKESK. The CDR3 region is CASSQGVAPYNEQFF. CDR3 nucleotides: TGTGCCAGCAGCCAAGGGGTAGCGCCTTACAATGAGCAGTTCTTC.

The rearrangement links TRBV12-3 or TRBV12-4 to TRBJ2-2, with D possibly called TRBD1 or TRBD2 (6 bases each). V dropped 8 bases and J dropped 6 bases, with 22 bases sitting between them. There are 16 residues in the CDR3. The CDR3 protein is CASGGPGGVSPGELFF. For the CDR3, the DNA is TGTGCCAGCGGGGGCCCCGGGGGCGTAAGTCCCGGGGAGCTGTTTTTT.

The rearrangement uses TRBV18 and TRBJ2-1; 8 nucleotides line up with TRBD2. Germline CDR1 KGHSH, CDR2 LQKENI. After removal of 3 bases from V and 9 bases from J, the junction contained 13 bases not matched to a gene. This CDR3 spans 16 amino acids. The CDR3 sequence is CASSPLSSGGLGEQFF. In DNA form, the CDR3 reads TGTGCCAGCTCACCCCTTAGCAGCGGGGGCCTGGGTGAGCAGTTCTTC. Variable domain in full (rest from reference TRBV18 and TRBJ2-1): NAGVMQNPRHLVRRRGQEARLRCSPMKGHSHVYWYRQLPEEGLKFMVYLQKENIIDESGMPKERFSAEFPKEGPSILRIQQVVRGDSAAYFCASSPLSSGGLGEQFFGPGTRLTVL.

The gene calls are TRBV4-3 and TRBJ2-1; TRBD1 aligns across 9 bases. Trimming removed 0 bases from V and 2 bases from J; junction bases left unmatched: 11. The CDR3 has 19 residues. CDR1 LGHNA and CDR2 YSLEER come from the germline V gene. The CDR3 protein is CASSQDPLTGTGTYNEQFF. CDR3 nucleotides: TGCGCCAGCAGCCAAGACCCCCTCACCGGGACAGGGACCTACAATGAGCAGTTCTTC.